Listed below are T cell receptor beta chains from one sample, sequenced in a study of spatial heterogeneity in lung cancer. TCRdb called the 5' RACE reads again in MiXCR, with one record for every CDR3 protein. The data contain approximately 12,000 distinct CDR3 sequences, 9% to 14% of them singletons. Here the sequenced sample was lung tumor tissue, taken at surgery. These receptor sequences come from a female donor with early-stage non-small cell lung cancer. Each CDR3 is given with its conserved first and last residue. Each record gives: J gene, V gene, clone size, D gene, CDR3 protein, CDR3 DNA. A D gene is named only where the DNA matches it firmly. Part of the rows lack a size; the others show once, few, many or a class for expanded clones.

TRBJ1-5 | TRBV6-2/TRBV6-3 | few | NA | CASSHIRDNQPQHF | TGTGCCAGCAGTCACATCAGGGATAATCAGCCCCAGCATTTT
TRBJ1-2 | TRBV18 | NA | NA | CASSEQGLGYYGYTF | TGTGCCAGCTCAGAACAGGGCTTGGGCTACTATGGCTACACCTTC
TRBJ2-5 | TRBV30 | many | NA | CAWSQARDQETQYF | TGTGCCTGGAGCCAAGCGAGGGACCAAGAGACCCAGTACTTC
TRBJ2-5 | TRBV30 | medium-sized | NA | CARRGGETQYF | TGTGCCCGCCGGGGCGGTGAGACCCAGTACTTC
TRBJ1-5 | TRBV5-4 | once | TRBD1 | CASSLTGDQPQHF | TGTGCCAGCAGCTTGACAGGGGATCAGCCCCAGCATTTT
TRBJ2-3 | TRBV6-2/TRBV6-3 | medium-sized | TRBD2 | CASSYGREFRRTTDTQYF | TGTGCCAGCAGTTACGGGAGGGAGTTCCGGAGAACCACAGATACGCAGTATTTT
TRBJ2-3 | TRBV30 | many | NA | CAWRGQSVNTQYF | TGTGCCTGGCGAGGGCAGTCAGTGAATACGCAGTATTTT
TRBJ2-7 | TRBV29-1 | many | NA | CSDGEALGDEQYF | TGCAGCGATGGAGAAGCTTTGGGGGACGAGCAGTACTTC
TRBJ1-1 | TRBV6-5 | few | NA | CASSIAGWSVEAFF | TGTGCCAGCTCTATAGCAGGGTGGTCGGTTGAAGCTTTCTTT
TRBJ1-5 | TRBV7-2 | many | TRBD1 | CASSLGTGFTGNQPQHF | TGTGCCAGCAGCTTAGGGACAGGATTTACTGGCAATCAGCCCCAGCATTTT
TRBJ2-3 | TRBV2 | many | NA | CASSGSLGTDTQYF | TGTGCCAGCAGTGGGAGTCTTGGCACAGATACGCAGTATTTT
TRBJ1-5 | TRBV4-2 | many | TRBD1 | CASSQLTGGQPQHF | TGTGCCAGCAGCCAACTTACAGGGGGCCAGCCCCAGCATTTT
TRBJ2-3 | TRBV29-1 | NA | TRBD2 | CSVDGLAVLEDTQYF | TGCAGCGTTGATGGGCTAGCGGTCCTTGAAGATACGCAGTATTTT
TRBJ2-7 | TRBV27 | medium-sized | NA | CASRPYTSYEQYF | TGTGCCAGCAGGCCCTATACGTCCTACGAGCAGTACTTC
TRBJ2-5 | TRBV20-1 | NA | TRBD2 | CSAEGTIQETQYF | TGCAGTGCCGAAGGGACTATCCAAGAGACCCAGTACTTC
TRBJ2-5 | TRBV9 | many | TRBD2 | CASSVGLADGVETQYF | TGTGCCAGCAGCGTAGGTCTAGCGGACGGGGTTGAGACCCAGTACTTC
TRBJ2-3 | TRBV14 | few | TRBD2 | CASSPRASGTDTQYF | TGTGCCAGCAGTCCTCGCGCTAGCGGAACAGATACGCAGTATTTT
TRBJ2-7 | TRBV5-1 | NA | TRBD2 | CASSLAGLAGPSYEQYF | TGCGCCAGCAGCTTGGCCGGGCTAGCGGGGCCTTCCTACGAGCAGTACTTC
TRBJ1-4 | TRBV20-1 | many | NA | CSAMDREEKLFF | TGCAGTGCTATGGACCGGGAGGAAAAACTGTTTTTT
TRBJ2-7 | TRBV12-3/TRBV12-4 | few | TRBD1 | CASTPTGESYEQYF | TGTGCCAGCACCCCGACAGGGGAAAGCTACGAGCAGTACTTC
TRBJ2-7 | TRBV18 | few | NA | CASSPGSGDEQYF | TGTGCCAGCTCACCCGGTAGTGGGGACGAGCAGTACTTC
TRBJ2-6 | TRBV5-1 | few | NA | CASSSSSGANVLTF | TGCGCCAGCAGTTCGAGCTCTGGGGCCAACGTCCTGACTTTC
TRBJ2-1 | TRBV12-3/TRBV12-4 | medium-sized | NA | CASLYWGADNEQFF | TGTGCCAGTCTGTACTGGGGCGCTGACAATGAGCAGTTCTTC
TRBJ2-2 | TRBV7-2 | many | NA | CASSLAEANTGELFF | TGTGCCAGCAGCTTAGCAGAGGCGAACACCGGGGAGCTGTTTTTT
TRBJ1-6 | TRBV11-2 | many | NA | CASRRQNDNSPLHF | TGTGCCAGCAGAAGACAGAACGATAATTCACCCCTCCACTTT
TRBJ2-7 | TRBV6-5 | many | NA | CASSYRVPIYEQYF | TGTGCCAGCAGTTACAGGGTGCCCATTTACGAGCAGTACTTC
TRBJ2-2 | TRBV11-2 | many | NA | CASSLITGELFF | TGTGCCAGCAGCTTAATCACCGGGGAGCTGTTTTTT
TRBJ2-2 | TRBV10-3 | NA | NA | CAISESEVAGELFF | TGTGCCATCAGTGAGTCGGAAGTCGCCGGGGAGCTGTTTTTT
TRBJ2-7 | TRBV20-1 | medium-sized | NA | CSARDLTSLGTGEQYF | TGCAGTGCTAGAGACCTGACAAGTTTGGGAACTGGGGAGCAGTACTTC
TRBJ2-3 | TRBV6-4 | NA | NA | CASSDPGTSTDTQYF | TGTGCCAGCAGTGACCCCGGGACTAGCACAGATACGCAGTATTTT
TRBJ2-1 | TRBV20-1 | many | NA | CSARPAGAGVGNEQFF | TGCAGTGCTAGACCCGCAGGGGCGGGAGTTGGCAATGAGCAGTTCTTC
TRBJ2-3 | TRBV7-9 | once | NA | CASSEGTDTQYF | TGTGCCAGCAGCGAAGGCACAGATACGCAGTATTTT
TRBJ2-1 | TRBV6-6 | medium-sized | NA | CASSYSAQERTHEQFF | TGTGCCAGCAGTTACTCGGCACAGGAGAGGACCCATGAGCAGTTCTTC
TRBJ1-1 | TRBV12-3/TRBV12-4 | few | TRBD1 | CASSATGVMNTEAFF | TGTGCCAGCAGTGCCACAGGGGTAATGAACACTGAAGCTTTCTTT
TRBJ2-5 | TRBV7-2 | many | NA | CASSLARTFYQETQYF | TGTGCCAGCAGCTTAGCAAGGACCTTCTACCAAGAGACCCAGTACTTC